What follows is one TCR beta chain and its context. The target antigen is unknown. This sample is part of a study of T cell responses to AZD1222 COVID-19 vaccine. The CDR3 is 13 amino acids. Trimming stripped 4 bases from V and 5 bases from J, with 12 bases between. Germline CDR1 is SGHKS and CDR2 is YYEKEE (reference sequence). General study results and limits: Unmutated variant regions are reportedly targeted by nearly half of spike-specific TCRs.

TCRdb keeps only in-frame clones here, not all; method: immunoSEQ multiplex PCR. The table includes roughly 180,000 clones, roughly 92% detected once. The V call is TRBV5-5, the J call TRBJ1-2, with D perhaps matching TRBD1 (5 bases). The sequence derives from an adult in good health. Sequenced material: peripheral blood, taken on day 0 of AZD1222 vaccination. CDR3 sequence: CASSPTGRYGYTF. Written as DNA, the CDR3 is TGTGCCAGCAGCCCGACGGGACGGTATGGCTACACCTTC.